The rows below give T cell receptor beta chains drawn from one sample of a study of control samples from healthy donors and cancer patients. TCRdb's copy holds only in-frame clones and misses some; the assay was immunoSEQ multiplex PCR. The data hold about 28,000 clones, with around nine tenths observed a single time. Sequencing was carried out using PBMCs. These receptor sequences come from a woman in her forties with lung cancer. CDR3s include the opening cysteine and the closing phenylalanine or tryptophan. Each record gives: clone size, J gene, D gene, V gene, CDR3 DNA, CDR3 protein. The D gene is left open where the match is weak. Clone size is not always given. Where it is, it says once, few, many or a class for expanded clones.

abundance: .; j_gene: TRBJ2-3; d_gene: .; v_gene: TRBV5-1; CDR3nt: TGCGCCAGCAGCTTGGTGCGGAGTAGCACAGATACGCAGTATTTT; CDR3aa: CASSLVRSSTDTQYF
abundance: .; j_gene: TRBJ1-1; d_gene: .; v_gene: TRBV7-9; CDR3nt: TGTGCCAGCAGCTTGGTATCCTCCAACACTGAAGCTTTCTTT; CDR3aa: CASSLVSSNTEAFF
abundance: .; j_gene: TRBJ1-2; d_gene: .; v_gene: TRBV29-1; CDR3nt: TGCAGCGTTGAAGATCGGCCTAACTATGGCTACACCTTC; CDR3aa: CSVEDRPNYGYTF
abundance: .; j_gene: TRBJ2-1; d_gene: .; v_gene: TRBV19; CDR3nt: TGTGCCAGTAGTATTGGGCGGGACTACAATGAGCAGTTCTTC; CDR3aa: CASSIGRDYNEQFF
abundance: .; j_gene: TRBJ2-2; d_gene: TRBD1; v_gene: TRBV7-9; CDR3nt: TGTGCCAGCAGCTTAACAGGGGGCGCGATCGGGGAGCTGTTTTTT; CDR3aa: CASSLTGGAIGELFF
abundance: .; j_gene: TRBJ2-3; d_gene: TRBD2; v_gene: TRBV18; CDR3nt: TGTGCCAGCTCACCTAGCGGGGCGCCCGCAGATACGCAGTATTTT; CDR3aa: CASSPSGAPADTQYF
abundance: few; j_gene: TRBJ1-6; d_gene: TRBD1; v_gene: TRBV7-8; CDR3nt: TGTGCCAGCAGCCCCTGGACAGGGTCTAGTGGGTCACCCCTCCACTTT; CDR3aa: CASSPWTGSSGSPLHF
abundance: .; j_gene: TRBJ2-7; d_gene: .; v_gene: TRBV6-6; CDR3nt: TGTGCCAGCAGTCAGACACTATACGAGCAGTACTTC; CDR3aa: CASSQTLYEQYF
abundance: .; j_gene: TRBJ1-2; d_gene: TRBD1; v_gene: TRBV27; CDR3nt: TGTGCCAGCAGTTCCGGACAGGGGCTTCACTATGGCTACACCTTC; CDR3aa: CASSSGQGLHYGYTF
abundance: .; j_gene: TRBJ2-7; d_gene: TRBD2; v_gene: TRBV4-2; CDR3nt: TGTGCCAGCAGCCAAGATGTAAGGATAGCGGGGATCCACGAGCAGTACTTC; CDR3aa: CASSQDVRIAGIHEQYF
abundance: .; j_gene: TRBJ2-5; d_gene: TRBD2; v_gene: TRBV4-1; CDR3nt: TGCGCCAGCAGCTCTGTAGCGGGGGGGCTGATGGAGACCCAGTACTTC; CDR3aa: CASSSVAGGLMETQYF
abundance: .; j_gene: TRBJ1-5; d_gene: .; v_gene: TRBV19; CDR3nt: TGTGCCAGTAGTATAGCCAGGGGATCCATCTCCAATCAGCCCCAGCATTTT; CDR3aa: CASSIARGSISNQPQHF
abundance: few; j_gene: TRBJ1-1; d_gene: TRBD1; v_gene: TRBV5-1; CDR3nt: TGCGCCAGCAGCTTCAGGGGGCAGCCGAACACTGAAGCTTTCTTT; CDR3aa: CASSFRGQPNTEAFF
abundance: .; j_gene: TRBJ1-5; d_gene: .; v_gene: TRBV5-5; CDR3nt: TGTGCCAGCAGCTTTGTTGGGGACAGCAATCAGCCCCAGCATTTT; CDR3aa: CASSFVGDSNQPQHF
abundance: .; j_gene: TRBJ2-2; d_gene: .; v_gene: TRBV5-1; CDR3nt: TGCGCCAGCAGCAACTCCCCTGGGACACCCAACACCGGGGAGCTGTTTTTT; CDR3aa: CASSNSPGTPNTGELFF
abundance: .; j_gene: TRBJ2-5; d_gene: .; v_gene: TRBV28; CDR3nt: TGTGCCAGCAGTTTTGGAAGGGTTGATGGAGAGACCCAGTACTTC; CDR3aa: CASSFGRVDGETQYF
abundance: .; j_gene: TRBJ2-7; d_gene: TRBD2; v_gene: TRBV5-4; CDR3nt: TGTGCCAGCAGCGGGGGGACTAGCTACGAGCAGTACTTC; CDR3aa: CASSGGTSYEQYF
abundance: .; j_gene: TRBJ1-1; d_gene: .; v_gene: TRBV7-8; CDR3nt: TGTGCCAGCAGCTTAGGGAAGGGGCAAGCTTTCTTT; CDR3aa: CASSLGKGQAFF
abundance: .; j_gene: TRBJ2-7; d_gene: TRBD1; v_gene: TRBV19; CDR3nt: TGTGCCAGTAGTATAACGACAGGGGAGCAGTACTTC; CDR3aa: CASSITTGEQYF
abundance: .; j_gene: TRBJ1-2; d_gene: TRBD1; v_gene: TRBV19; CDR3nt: TGTGCCAGTAGTAGGGACAGGGGCGTTAATGGCTACACCTTC; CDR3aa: CASSRDRGVNGYTF
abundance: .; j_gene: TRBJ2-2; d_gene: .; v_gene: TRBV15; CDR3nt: TGTGCCACCAGCAGGCTAACAGTAAACACCGGGGAGCTGTTTTTT; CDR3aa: CATSRLTVNTGELFF
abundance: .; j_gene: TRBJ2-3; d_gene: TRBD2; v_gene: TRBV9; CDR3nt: TGTGCCAGCAGCGTAGTTAATAGCGGGGTCCGAGGTACGCAGTATTTT; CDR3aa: CASSVVNSGVRGTQYF
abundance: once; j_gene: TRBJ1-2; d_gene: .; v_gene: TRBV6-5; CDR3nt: TGTGCCAGCAGGACCGACAGGTCGCCCAATGGCTACACCTTC; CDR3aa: CASRTDRSPNGYTF
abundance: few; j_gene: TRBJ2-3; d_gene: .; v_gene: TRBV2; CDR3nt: TGTGCCAGCAGTAATACGGGGGCTCCTGGAGGCACAGATACGCAGTATTTT; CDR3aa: CASSNTGAPGGTDTQYF
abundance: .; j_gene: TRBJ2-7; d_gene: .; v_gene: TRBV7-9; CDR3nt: TGTGCCAGCGCTGGGAGGACGTCCTACGAGCAGTACTTC; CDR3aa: CASAGRTSYEQYF
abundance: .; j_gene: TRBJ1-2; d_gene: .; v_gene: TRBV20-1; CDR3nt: TGCAGTGCTAATAATGGCTACACCTTC; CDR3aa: CSANNGYTF
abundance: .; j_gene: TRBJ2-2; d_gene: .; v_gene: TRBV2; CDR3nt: TGTGCCAGTAGTGGGGCACTGGGGACCGGGGAGCTGTTTTTT; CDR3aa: CASSGALGTGELFF
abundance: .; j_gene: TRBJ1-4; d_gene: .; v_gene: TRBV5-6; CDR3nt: TGTGCCAGCAGCTTTGGGCAGGGATCTAATGAAAAACTGTTTTTT; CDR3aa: CASSFGQGSNEKLFF
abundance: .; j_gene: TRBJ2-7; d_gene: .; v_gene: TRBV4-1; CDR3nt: TGCGCCAGCAGCAGTACCCCTTATGGCTACGAGCAGTACTTC; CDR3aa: CASSSTPYGYEQYF
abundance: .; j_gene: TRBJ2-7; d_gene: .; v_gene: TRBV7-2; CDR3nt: TGTGCCAGCAGCCCCTCATCACCCTCCTACGAGCAGTACTTC; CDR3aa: CASSPSSPSYEQYF
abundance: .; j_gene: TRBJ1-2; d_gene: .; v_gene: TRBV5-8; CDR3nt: TGTGCCAGCAGCCCGACAGTTTCCCTGAGCTATGGCTACACCTTC; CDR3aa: CASSPTVSLSYGYTF
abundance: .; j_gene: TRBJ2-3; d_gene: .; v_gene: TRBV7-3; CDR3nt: TGTGCCAGCAGCTCCTACGGGGGAACAGATACGCAGTATTTT; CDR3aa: CASSSYGGTDTQYF
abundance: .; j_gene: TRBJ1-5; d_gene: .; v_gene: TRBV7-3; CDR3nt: TGTGCCAGCAGCCTCCAGGGTTTGGTAGCCGGTCCCCAGCATTTT; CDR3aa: CASSLQGLVAGPQHF
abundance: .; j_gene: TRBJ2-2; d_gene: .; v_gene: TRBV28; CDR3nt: TGTGCCTGCTATGTAAGATTCACCGGGGAGCTGTTTTTT; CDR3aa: CACYVRFTGELFF
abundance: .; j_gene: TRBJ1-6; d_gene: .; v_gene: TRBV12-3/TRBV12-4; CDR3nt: TGTGCCAGCACCTGGGGGGAAGTTAAACCCCTCCACTTT; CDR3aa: CASTWGEVKPLHF
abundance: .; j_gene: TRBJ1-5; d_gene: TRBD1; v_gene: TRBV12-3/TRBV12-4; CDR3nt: TGTGCCAGCAGCGGGACAGGGGCCCAGCCCCAGCATTTT; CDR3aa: CASSGTGAQPQHF
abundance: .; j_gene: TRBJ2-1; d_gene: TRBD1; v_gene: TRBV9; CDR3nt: TGTGCCAGCAGCGAACGACAGGGGGTGTACAATGAGCAGTTCTTC; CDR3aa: CASSERQGVYNEQFF
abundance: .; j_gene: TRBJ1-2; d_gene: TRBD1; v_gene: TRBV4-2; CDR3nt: TGTGCCAGCAGCCAAGTTGGGACAGGGAGAGCCTATGGCTACACCTTC; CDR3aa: CASSQVGTGRAYGYTF
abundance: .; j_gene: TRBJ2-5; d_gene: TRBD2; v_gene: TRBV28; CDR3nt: TGTGCCAGCAGTTTACTAGCGGGGCCCCACCAGTACTTC; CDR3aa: CASSLLAGPHQYF
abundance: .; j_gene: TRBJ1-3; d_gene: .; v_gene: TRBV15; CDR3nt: TGTGCCACCAGCAGGCGGCAAGGGTCTGGAAACACCATATATTTT; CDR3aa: CATSRRQGSGNTIYF
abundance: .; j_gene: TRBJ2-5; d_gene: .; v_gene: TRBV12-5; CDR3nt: TGTGCTAGTGGTTTGAGAGAGACCCAGTACTTC; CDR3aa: CASGLRETQYF
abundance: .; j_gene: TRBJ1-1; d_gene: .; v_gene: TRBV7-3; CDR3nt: TGTGCCAGCAGCTTAGGACGGAACACTGAAGCTTTCTTT; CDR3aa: CASSLGRNTEAFF
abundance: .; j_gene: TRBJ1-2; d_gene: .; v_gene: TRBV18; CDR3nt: TGTGCCAGCTCACCGGACAGTGGTGGCTACACCTTC; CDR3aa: CASSPDSGGYTF
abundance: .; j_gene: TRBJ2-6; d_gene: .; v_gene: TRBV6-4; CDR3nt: TGTGCCAGCAGTGACTCGACTAGCTCTGGGGCCAACGTCCTGACTTTC; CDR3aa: CASSDSTSSGANVLTF
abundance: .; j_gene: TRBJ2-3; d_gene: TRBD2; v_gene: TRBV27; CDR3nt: TGTGCCAGCAGTTTTGGCGGGGGTCCCCGGGGAGATACGCAGTATTTT; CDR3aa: CASSFGGGPRGDTQYF
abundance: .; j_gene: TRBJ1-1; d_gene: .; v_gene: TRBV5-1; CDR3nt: TGCGCCAGCAGCTTGTATACAGAATTGAACACTGAAGCTTTCTTT; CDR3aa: CASSLYTELNTEAFF
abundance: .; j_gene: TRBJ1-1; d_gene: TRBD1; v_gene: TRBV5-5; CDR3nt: TGTGCCAGCAGCTCGGGCCGTTGGACAGGTTTAAACACTGAAGCTTTCTTT; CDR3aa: CASSSGRWTGLNTEAFF
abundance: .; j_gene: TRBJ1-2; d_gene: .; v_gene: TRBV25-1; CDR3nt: TGTGCCAGCAGTGAACCTAGCCAGAACTATGGCTACACCTTC; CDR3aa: CASSEPSQNYGYTF
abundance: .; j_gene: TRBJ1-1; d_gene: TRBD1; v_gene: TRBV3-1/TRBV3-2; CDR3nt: TGTGCCAGCAGCCCACTCAGGACAGGCACAATTGAAGCTTTCTTT; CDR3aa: CASSPLRTGTIEAFF
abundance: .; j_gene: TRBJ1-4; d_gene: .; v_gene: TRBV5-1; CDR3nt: TGCGCCAGCAGCAGAAACCGAGAAAATGAAAAACTGTTTTTT; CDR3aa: CASSRNRENEKLFF
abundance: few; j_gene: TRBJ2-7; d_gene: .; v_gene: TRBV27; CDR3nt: TGTGCCAGCAGTTTACTCGGAGACGAGCAGTACTTC; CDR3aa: CASSLLGDEQYF
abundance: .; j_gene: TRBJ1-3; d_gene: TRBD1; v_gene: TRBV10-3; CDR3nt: TGTGCCATCAGCTCTTCGACAGGGTCGAACACCATATATTTT; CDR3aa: CAISSSTGSNTIYF
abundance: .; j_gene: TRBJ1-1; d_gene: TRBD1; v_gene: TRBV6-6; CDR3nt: TGTGCCAGCACACCACAGGGGGAGGAGACGAACACTGAAGCTTTCTTT; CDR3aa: CASTPQGEETNTEAFF